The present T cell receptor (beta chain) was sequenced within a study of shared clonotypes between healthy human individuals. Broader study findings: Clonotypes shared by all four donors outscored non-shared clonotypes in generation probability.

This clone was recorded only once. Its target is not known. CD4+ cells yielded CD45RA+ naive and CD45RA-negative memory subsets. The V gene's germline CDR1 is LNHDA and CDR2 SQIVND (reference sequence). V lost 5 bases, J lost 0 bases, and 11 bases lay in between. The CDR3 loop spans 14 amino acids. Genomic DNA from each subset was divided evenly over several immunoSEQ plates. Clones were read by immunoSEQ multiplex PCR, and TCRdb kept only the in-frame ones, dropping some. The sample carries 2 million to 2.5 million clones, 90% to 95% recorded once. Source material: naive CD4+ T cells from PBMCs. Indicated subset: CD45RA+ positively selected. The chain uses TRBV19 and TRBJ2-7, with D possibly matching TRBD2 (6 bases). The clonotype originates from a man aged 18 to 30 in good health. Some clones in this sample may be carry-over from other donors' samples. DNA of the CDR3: TGTGCCAGTAGTCGGAGCGGGTTCTCCTACGAGCAGTACTTC. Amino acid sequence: CASSRSGFSYEQYF. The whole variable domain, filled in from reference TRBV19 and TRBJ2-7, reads DGGITQSPKYLFRKEGQNVTLSCEQNLNHDAMYWYRQDPGQGLRLIYYSQIVNDFQKGDIAEGYSVSREKKESFPLTVTSAQKNPTAFYLCASSRSGFSYEQYFGPGTRLTVT.